The rows below give T cell receptor beta chains drawn from one sample of a study of CD8 T cells in ankylosing spondylitis. TCRdb ran MiXCR on the 5' RACE reads and lists one entry per CDR3 protein. The sample records over 130,000 distinct CDR3 sequences, around 43% being singletons. Sequenced input: synovial fluid, either unsorted or a sorted T cell fraction (not recorded which). The receptors originated from a male donor with ankylosing spondylitis. Each CDR3 is given with its conserved first and last residue. Fields, in order: V gene, J gene, CDR3 protein.

v_gene: TRBV14; j_gene: TRBJ2-1; CDR3aa: CASSQDVLQFSGGTF
v_gene: TRBV18; j_gene: TRBJ1-5; CDR3aa: CASSVGQGRIQPQHF
v_gene: TRBV7-8; j_gene: TRBJ2-2; CDR3aa: CASSLYQISGHTGELFF
v_gene: TRBV6-1; j_gene: TRBJ1-2; CDR3aa: CASTLRLQAGYTF
v_gene: TRBV11-2; j_gene: TRBJ1-2; CDR3aa: CASSPGTEGTF
v_gene: TRBV29-1; j_gene: TRBJ2-7; CDR3aa: CSVVGRQGSGTTSYEQYF
v_gene: TRBV6-1; j_gene: TRBJ1-1; CDR3aa: CASSPGGLGVAFF
v_gene: TRBV27; j_gene: TRBJ2-1; CDR3aa: CASSLFSGNLNEQFF
v_gene: TRBV7-9; j_gene: TRBJ2-5; CDR3aa: CASSLTGRLAPQETQYF
v_gene: TRBV7-9; j_gene: TRBJ2-7; CDR3aa: CASSSPVEGYSYEQYF
v_gene: TRBV7-9; j_gene: TRBJ2-7; CDR3aa: CASSPSGVTYEQYF
v_gene: TRBV7-3; j_gene: TRBJ2-1; CDR3aa: CASSPLPLLLAGENDNEQFF
v_gene: TRBV12-5; j_gene: TRBJ1-5; CDR3aa: CASGLTQNNQPQHF
v_gene: TRBV7-6; j_gene: TRBJ2-7; CDR3aa: CASSSTIGPPLREQYF
v_gene: TRBV6-5; j_gene: TRBJ2-1; CDR3aa: CASSYTSGSSYNEQFF
v_gene: TRBV10-3; j_gene: TRBJ1-3; CDR3aa: CAISESTVGTSGNTIYF
v_gene: TRBV10-3; j_gene: TRBJ1-1; CDR3aa: CAIRSGDGITEAFF
v_gene: TRBV13; j_gene: TRBJ2-2; CDR3aa: CASSKYRLAGTGELFF
v_gene: TRBV5-1; j_gene: TRBJ1-1; CDR3aa: CASSSGQGAGNTEAFF
v_gene: TRBV27; j_gene: TRBJ2-1; CDR3aa: CASGPGGTYNEQFF
v_gene: TRBV25-1; j_gene: TRBJ1-1; CDR3aa: CASGGDTEAFF
v_gene: TRBV2; j_gene: TRBJ2-1; CDR3aa: CASSVDRGEVRSSYNEQFF
v_gene: TRBV28; j_gene: TRBJ2-7; CDR3aa: CASSFGQGRSNEQYF
v_gene: TRBV2; j_gene: TRBJ2-1; CDR3aa: CASSPWRDNEQFF
v_gene: TRBV20-1; j_gene: TRBJ2-7; CDR3aa: CSARGANEIHEQYF
v_gene: TRBV12-3/TRBV12-4; j_gene: TRBJ2-7; CDR3aa: CASTPGTVSYEQYF
v_gene: TRBV19; j_gene: TRBJ1-2; CDR3aa: CASSSKTYYGYTF
v_gene: TRBV4-1; j_gene: TRBJ2-1; CDR3aa: CASSQTGANEQFF
v_gene: TRBV25-1; j_gene: TRBJ2-2; CDR3aa: CASRRDRSLGGELFF